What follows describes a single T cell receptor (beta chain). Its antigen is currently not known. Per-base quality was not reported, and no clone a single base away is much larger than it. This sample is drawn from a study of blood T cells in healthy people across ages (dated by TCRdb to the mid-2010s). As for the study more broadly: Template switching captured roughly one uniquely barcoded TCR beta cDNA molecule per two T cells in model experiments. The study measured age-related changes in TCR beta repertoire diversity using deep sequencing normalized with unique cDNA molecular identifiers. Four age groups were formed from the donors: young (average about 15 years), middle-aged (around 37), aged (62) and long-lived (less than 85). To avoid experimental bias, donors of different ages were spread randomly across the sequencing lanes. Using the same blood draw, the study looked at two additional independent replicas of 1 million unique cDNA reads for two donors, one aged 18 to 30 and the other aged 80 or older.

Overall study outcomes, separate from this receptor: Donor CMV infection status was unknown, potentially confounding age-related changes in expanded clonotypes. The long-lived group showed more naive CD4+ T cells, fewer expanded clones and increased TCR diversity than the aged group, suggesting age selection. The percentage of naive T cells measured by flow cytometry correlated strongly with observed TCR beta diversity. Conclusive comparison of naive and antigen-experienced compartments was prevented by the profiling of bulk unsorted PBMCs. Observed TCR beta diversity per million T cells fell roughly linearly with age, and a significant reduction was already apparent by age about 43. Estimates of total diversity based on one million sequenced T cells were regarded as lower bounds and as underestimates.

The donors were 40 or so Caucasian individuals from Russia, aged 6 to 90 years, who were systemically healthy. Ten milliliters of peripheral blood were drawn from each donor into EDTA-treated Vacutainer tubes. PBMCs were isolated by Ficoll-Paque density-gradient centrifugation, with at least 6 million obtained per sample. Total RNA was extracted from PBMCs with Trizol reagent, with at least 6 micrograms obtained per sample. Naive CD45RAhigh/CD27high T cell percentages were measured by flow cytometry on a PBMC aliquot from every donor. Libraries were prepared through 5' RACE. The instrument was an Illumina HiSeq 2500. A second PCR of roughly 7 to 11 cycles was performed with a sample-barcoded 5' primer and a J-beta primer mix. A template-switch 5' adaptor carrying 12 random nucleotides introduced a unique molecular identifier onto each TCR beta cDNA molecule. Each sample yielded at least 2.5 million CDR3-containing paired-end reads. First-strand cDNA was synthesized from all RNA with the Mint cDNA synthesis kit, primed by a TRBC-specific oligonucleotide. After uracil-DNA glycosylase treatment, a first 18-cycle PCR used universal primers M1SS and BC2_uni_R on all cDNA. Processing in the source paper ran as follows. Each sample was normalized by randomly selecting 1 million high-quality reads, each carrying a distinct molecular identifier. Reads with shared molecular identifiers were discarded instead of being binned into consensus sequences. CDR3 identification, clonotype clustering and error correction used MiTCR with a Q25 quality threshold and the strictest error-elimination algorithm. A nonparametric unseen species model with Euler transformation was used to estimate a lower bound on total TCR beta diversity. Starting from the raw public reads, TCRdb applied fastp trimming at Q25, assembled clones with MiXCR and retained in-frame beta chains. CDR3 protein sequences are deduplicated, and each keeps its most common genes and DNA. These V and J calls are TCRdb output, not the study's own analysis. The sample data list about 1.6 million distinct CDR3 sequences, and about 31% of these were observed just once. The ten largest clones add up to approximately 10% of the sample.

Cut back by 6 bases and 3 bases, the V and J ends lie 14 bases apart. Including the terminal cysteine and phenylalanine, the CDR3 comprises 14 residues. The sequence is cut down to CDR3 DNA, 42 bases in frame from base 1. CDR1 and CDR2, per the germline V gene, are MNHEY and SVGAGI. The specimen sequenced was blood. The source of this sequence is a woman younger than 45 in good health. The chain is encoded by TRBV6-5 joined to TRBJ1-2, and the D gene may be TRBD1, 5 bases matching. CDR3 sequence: CASREYLGDYGYTF. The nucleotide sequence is TGTGCCAGCAGAGAGTATTTAGGGGACTATGGCTACACCTTC.